The 3 T cell receptor beta chains in this list originate from one sample, sequenced in a study of blood T cells in healthy people across ages. Together with a sample-barcoded 5' primer, a J-beta primer mix was included in a second PCR lasting about 6 to 11 cycles. TCRdb fed the 5' RACE reads into MiXCR, producing one record per CDR3 protein. The table lists around 710,000 distinct CDR3 sequences, roughly two fifths of them singletons. Sequenced material: blood. The receptors were sampled from a woman aged 60-70 years in good health.

This chain uses TRBV6-6 with TRBJ2-3; 9 bases fit TRBD1. The V gene end was trimmed by 4 bases and the J gene end by 4 bases; junction bases not matched to a gene: 12. Germline V gene lookup returns CDR1 MNHNY and CDR2 SVGAGI (reference sequence). The CDR3 is 17 residues long. This CDR3 is CASSSQTGGSEADTQYF. As DNA, the CDR3 is TGTGCCAGCAGTTCCCAAACAGGGGGCAGTGAGGCAGATACGCAGTATTTT.

The chain joins TRBV7-8 to TRBJ2-7, with D unclear. Germline assignment: CDR1 SGHVS and CDR2 FQNEAQ. The V end lost 5 bases, the J end lost 4 bases, and 15 bases lay between the germline ends. The CDR3 runs to 14 residues. CDR3 bases: TGTGCCAGCAGCCCCGCCCCGGACGAGTACGAGCAGTACTTC. Protein sequence: CASSPAPDEYEQYF. The variable domain in full, completed from reference TRBV7-8 and TRBJ2-7, reads GAGVSQSPRYKVAKRGQDVALRCDPISGHVSLFWYQQALGQGPEFLTYFQNEAQLDKSGLPSDRFFAERPEGSVSTLKIQRTQQEDSAVYLCASSPAPDEYEQYFGPGTRLTVT.

The chain combines TRBV30 with TRBJ2-5; the match to TRBD1 covers 7 bases. Germline trimming cut 5 bases from V and 4 bases from J; bases unmatched to any gene: 4. The CDR3 extends over 12 amino acids. Germline loops: CDR1 GTSNPN, CDR2 SVGIG (reference sequence). Here the CDR3 DNA reads TGTGCCTGGGGACAGGCCCGAGAGACCCAGTACTTC. Translation: CAWGQARETQYF.